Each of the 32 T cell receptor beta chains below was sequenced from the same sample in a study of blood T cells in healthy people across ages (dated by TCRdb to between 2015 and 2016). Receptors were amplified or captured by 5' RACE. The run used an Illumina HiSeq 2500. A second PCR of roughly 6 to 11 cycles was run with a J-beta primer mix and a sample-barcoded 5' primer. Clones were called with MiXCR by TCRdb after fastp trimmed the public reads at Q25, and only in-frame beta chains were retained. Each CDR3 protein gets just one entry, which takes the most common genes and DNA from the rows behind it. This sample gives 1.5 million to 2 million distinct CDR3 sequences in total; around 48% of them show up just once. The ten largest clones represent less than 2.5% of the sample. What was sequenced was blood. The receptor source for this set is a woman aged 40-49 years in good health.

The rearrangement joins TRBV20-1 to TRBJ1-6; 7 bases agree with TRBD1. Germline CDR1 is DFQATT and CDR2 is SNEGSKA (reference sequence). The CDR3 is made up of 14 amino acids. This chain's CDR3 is CKPTGPSYNSPLHF. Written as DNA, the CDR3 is TGCAAACCGACAGGGCCCTCCTATAATTCACCCCTCCACTTT.

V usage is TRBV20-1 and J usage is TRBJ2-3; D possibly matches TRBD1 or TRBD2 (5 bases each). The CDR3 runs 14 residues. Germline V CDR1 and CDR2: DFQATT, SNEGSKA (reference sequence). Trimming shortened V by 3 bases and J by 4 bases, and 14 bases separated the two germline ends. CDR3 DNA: TGCAGTGCTAGGTCCGGGGCTACCGCAGATACGCAGTATTTT. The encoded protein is CSARSGATADTQYF.

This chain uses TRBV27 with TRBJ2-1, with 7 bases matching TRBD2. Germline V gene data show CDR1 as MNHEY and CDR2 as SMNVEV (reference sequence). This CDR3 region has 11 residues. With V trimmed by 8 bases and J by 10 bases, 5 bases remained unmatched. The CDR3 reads CASHRGVEQFF. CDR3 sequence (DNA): TGTGCCAGCCATCGGGGGGTCGAGCAGTTCTTC.

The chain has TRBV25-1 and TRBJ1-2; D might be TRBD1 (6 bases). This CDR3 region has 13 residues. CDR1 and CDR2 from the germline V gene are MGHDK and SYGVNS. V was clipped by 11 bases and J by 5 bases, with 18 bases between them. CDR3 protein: CACLDGTNYGYTF. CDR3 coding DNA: TGTGCCTGCCTAGACGGGACAAATTATGGCTACACCTTC.

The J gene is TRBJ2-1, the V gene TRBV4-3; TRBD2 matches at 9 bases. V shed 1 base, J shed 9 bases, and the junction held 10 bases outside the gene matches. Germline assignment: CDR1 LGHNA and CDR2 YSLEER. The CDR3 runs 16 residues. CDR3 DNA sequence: TGCGCCAGCAGCCAAGTATGGGGCGGGGGGGCCATTGAGCAGTTCTTC. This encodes CASSQVWGGGAIEQFF.

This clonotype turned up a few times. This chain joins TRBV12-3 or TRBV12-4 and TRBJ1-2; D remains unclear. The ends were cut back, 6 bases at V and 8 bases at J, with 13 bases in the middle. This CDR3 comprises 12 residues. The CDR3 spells CASSQRLWGYTF. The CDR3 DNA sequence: TGTGCCAGCAGCCAACGACTCTGGGGCTACACCTTC.

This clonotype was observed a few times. The CDR3: CSARDQRRIREQYF. In DNA form, the CDR3 reads TGCAGTGCTAGAGATCAGCGGCGGATAAGGGAGCAGTACTTC. V usage is TRBV20-1 and J usage is TRBJ2-7; D might be TRBD2 (5 bases). Germline CDR1 and CDR2: DFQATT and SNEGSKA (reference sequence). Trimming removed 0 bases at V and 7 bases at J, with 16 bases between. The CDR3 extends over 14 amino acids.

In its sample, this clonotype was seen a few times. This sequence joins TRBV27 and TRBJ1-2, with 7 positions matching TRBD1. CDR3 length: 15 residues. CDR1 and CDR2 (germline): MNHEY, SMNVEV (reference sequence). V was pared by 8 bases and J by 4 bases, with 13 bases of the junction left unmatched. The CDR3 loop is CASGALQTGTYGYTF. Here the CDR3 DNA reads TGTGCCAGCGGAGCCCTCCAGACAGGGACCTATGGCTACACCTTC.

The CDR3 reads CASTWMGAGANVLTF. Here the CDR3 DNA reads TGTGCCAGCACCTGGATGGGGGCAGGGGCCAACGTCCTGACTTTC. The chain has TRBV12-3 or TRBV12-4 and TRBJ2-6, with a weak D call TRBD1 (6 bases). V was shortened by 7 bases and J by 4 bases, with 14 bases between the two germline ends. The CDR3 contains 15 residues.

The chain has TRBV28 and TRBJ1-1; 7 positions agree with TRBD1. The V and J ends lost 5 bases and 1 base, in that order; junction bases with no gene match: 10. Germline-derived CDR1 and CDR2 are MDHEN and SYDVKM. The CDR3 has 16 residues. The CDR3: CASSLHPTGPNTEAFF. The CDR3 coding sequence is TGTGCCAGCAGTCTCCACCCGACAGGGCCGAACACTGAAGCTTTCTTT.

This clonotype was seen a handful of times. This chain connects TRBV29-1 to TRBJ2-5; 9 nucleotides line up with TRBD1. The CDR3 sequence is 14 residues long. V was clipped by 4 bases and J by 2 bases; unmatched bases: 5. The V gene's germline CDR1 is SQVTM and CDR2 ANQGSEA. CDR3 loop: CSVGTGVGQETQYF. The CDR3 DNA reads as TGCAGCGTTGGGACAGGGGTCGGTCAAGAGACCCAGTACTTC.

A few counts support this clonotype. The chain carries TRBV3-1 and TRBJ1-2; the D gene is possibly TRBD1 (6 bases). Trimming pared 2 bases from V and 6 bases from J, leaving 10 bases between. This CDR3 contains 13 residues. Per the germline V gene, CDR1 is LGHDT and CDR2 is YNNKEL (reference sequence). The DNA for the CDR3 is TGTGCCAGCAGCCAAAACAGGGTGGATGGCTACACCTTC. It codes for CASSQNRVDGYTF.

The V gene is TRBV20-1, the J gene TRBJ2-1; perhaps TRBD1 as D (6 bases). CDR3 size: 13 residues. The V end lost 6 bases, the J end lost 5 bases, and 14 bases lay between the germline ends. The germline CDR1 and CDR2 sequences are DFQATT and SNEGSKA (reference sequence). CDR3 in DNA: TGCAGTGCCTATGGGGGCAGGGACAATGAGCAGTTCTTC. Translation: CSAYGGRDNEQFF.

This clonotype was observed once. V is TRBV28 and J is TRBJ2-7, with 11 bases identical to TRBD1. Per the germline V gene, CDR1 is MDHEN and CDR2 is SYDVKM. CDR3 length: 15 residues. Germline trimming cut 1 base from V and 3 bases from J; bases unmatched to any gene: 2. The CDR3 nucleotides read TGTGCCAGCAGTTTATTAGGGACAGGGGGCTACGAGCAGTACTTC. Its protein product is CASSLLGTGGYEQYF.

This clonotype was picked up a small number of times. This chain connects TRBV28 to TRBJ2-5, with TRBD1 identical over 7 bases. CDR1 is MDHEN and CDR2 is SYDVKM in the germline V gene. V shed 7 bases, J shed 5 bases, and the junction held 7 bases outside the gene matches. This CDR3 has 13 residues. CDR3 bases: TGTGCCAGCAATATCGACAGGGAGGAGACCCAGTACTTC. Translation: CASNIDREETQYF. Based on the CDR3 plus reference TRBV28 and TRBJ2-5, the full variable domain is DVKVTQSSRYLVKRTGEKVFLECVQDMDHENMFWYRQDPGLGLRLIYFSYDVKMKEKGDIPEGYSVSREKKERFSLILESASTNQTSMYLCASNIDREETQYFGPGTRLLVL.

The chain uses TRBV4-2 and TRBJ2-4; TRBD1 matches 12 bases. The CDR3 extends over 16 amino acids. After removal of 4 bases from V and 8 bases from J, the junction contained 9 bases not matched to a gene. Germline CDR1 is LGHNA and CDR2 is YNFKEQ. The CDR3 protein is CASSPGQGAMVDIQYF. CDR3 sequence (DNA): TGTGCCAGCAGCCCGGGACAGGGGGCGATGGTTGACATTCAGTACTTC.

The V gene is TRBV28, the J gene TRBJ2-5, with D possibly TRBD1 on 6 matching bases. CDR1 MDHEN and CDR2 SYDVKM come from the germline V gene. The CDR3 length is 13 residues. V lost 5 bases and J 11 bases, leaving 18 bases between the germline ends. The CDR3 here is CASSHSGDREQYF. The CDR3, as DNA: TGTGCCAGCAGTCATTCAGGGGACCGTGAGCAGTACTTC.

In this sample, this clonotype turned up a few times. CDR3 protein: CRPQGADTEAFF. CDR3 bases: TGCAGACCCCAGGGGGCCGACACTGAAGCTTTCTTT. This chain uses TRBV20-1 with TRBJ1-1, with 8 bases fitting TRBD1. The CDR3 is made up of 12 amino acids. Germline CDR1 DFQATT, CDR2 SNEGSKA (reference sequence).

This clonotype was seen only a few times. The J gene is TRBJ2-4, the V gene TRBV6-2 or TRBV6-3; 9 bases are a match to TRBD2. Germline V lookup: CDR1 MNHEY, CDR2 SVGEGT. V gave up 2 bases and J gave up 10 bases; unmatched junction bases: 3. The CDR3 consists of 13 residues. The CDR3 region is CASSYGLAFIQYF. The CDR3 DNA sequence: TGTGCCAGCAGTTACGGACTAGCGTTTATTCAGTACTTC.

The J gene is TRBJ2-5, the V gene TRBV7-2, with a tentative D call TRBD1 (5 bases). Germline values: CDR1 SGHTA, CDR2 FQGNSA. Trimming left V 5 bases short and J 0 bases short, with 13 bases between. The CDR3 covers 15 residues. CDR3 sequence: CASSTQTGYQETQYF. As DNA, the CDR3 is TGTGCCAGCAGCACTCAAACAGGTTACCAAGAGACCCAGTACTTC.

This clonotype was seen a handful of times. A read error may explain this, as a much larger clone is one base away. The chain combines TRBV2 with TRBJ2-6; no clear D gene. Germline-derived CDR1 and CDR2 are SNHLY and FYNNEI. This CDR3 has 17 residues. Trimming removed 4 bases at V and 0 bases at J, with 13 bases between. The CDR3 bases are TGTGCCAGCAGTGGGGTTGACGATACCTCTGGGGCCAACGTCCTGACTTTC. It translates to CASSGVDDTSGANVLTF.

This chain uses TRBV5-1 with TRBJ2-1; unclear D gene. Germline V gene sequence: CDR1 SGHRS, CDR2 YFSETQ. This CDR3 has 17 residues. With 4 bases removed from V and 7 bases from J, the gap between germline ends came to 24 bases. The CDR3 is CASSREGLGPKVNEQFF. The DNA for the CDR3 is TGCGCCAGCAGCCGCGAAGGTTTGGGTCCGAAAGTTAATGAGCAGTTCTTC.

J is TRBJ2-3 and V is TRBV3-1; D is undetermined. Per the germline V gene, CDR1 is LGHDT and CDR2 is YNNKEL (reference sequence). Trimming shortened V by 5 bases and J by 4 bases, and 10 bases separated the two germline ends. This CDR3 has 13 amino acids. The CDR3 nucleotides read TGTGCCAGCAGCTACCGGATCTCAGATACGCAGTATTTT. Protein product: CASSYRISDTQYF.

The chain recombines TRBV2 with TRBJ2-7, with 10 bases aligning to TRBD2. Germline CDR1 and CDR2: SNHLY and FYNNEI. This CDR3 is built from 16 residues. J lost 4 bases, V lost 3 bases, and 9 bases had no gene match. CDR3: CASSENASGGPYEQYF. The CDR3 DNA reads TGTGCCAGCAGTGAGAATGCTAGCGGGGGCCCGTACGAGCAGTACTTC.

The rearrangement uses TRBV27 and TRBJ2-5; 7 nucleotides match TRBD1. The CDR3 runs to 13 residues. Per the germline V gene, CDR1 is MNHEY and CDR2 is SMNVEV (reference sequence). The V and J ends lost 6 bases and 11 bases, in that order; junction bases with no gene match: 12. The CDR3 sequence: CASSKQGSNEQYF. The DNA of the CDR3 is TGTGCCAGCAGCAAACAGGGGAGCAATGAGCAGTACTTC.

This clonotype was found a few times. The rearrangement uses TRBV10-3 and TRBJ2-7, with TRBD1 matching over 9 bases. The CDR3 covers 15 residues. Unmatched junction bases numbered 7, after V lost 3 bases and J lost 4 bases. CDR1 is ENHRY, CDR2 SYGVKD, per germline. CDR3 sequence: CAISDPGQGWYEQYF. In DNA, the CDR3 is TGTGCCATCAGTGATCCAGGACAGGGGTGGTACGAGCAGTACTTC.

The CDR3 sequence is CASSYSPTHFGGTGGHYEQYF. Written as DNA, the CDR3 is TGTGCCAGCAGTTACTCGCCTACTCACTTTGGCGGGACAGGGGGCCACTACGAGCAGTACTTC. The chain employs TRBV6-2 or TRBV6-3 and TRBJ2-5, with 12 bases lining up with TRBD1. The J call may be in error: the DNA end matches TRBJ2-7 better. The germline V gene encodes CDR1 MNHEY and CDR2 SVGEGT. The CDR3 is 21 amino acids.

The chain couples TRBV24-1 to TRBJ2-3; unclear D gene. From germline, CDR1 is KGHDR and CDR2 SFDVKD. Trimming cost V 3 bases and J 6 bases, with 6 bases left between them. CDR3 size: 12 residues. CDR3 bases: TGTGCCACCAGTGATGGTGGGGATACGCAGTATTTT. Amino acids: CATSDGGDTQYF.

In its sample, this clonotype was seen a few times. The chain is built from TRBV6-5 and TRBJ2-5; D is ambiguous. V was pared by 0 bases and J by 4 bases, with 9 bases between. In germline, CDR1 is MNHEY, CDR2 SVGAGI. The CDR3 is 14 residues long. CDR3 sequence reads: CASSYSAEGETQYF. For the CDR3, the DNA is TGTGCCAGCAGTTACTCTGCAGAAGGAGAGACCCAGTACTTC.

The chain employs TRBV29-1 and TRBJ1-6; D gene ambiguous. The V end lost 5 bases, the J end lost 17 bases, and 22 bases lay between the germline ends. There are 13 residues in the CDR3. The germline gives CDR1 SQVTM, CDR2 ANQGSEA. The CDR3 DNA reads TGCAGCGTTCGGGTGTCGGGTGACTTACCGATCCACTTT. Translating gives CSVRVSGDLPIHF.

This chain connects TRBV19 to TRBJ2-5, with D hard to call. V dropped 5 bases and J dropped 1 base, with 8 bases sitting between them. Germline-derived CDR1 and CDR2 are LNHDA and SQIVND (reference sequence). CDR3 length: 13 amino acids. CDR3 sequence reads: CASSWVIQETQYF. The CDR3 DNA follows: TGTGCCAGTAGTTGGGTGATCCAAGAGACCCAGTACTTC.

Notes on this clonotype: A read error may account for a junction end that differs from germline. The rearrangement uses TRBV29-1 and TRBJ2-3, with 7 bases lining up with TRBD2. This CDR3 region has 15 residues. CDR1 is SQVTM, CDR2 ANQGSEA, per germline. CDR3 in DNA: TGCGGCGTTTTTCAGCGGGGCCAAATCACAGATACGCAGTATTTT. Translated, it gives CGVFQRGQITDTQYF.